The rows below give T cell receptor beta chains drawn from one sample of a study of neurological immune-mediated disorders. Each CDR3 protein gets one entry after TCRdb re-called the 5' RACE reads with MiXCR. This sample has under 40,000 distinct CDR3 sequences; about 13% occur once, and the top ten carry about 2.5%. The source material was PBMCs. The receptor set was obtained from a woman aged 35 to 49 in good health. Both conserved end residues are part of each CDR3. The D gene is left open where the match is weak. Size is omitted from some rows. Given values are once, few, many or a class for expanded clones.

J | size | V | D | CDR3 | DNA
TRBJ1-1 | many | TRBV5-1 | - | CASSAQPRNEAFF | TGCGCCAGCAGCGCCCAACCCAGGAATGAAGCTTTCTTT
TRBJ2-7 | many | TRBV12-3/TRBV12-4 | TRBD2 | CASSPPGGGWGEQYF | TGTGCCAGCAGCCCGCCGGGGGGGGGATGGGGCGAGCAGTACTTC
TRBJ2-1 | - | TRBV20-1 | TRBD2 | CSAVRSGGPYEQFF | TGCAGTGCCGTAAGATCGGGAGGGCCGTATGAGCAGTTCTTC
TRBJ2-2 | many | TRBV5-8 | - | CASSQQGPGELFF | TGTGCCAGCAGCCAACAGGGACCCGGGGAGCTGTTTTTT
TRBJ1-1 | - | TRBV18 | TRBD1 | CASSLGTGNTEAFF | TGTGCCAGCTCCCTCGGGACAGGGAACACTGAAGCTTTCTTT
TRBJ2-7 | many | TRBV3-1 | - | CASSQIGWGGTEQYF | TGTGCCAGCAGCCAGATCGGGTGGGGCGGGACCGAGCAGTACTTC
TRBJ2-1 | many | TRBV25-1 | TRBD2 | CASSATSDLGNEQFF | TGTGCCAGCAGTGCCACTAGCGACCTGGGGAATGAGCAGTTCTTC
TRBJ2-2 | - | TRBV6-1 | - | CASSWDFGELFF | TGTGCCAGCAGCTGGGACTTCGGGGAGCTGTTTTTT
TRBJ1-1 | many | TRBV7-2 | - | CASSQTNTGTGARAFF | TGTGCCAGCAGCCAAACCAACACAGGAACCGGAGCGAGAGCTTTCTTT
TRBJ2-7 | many | TRBV15 | - | CATSRDQGYEQYF | TGTGCCACCAGCAGAGATCAAGGATACGAGCAGTACTTC
TRBJ2-7 | many | TRBV24-1 | - | CATSAGYEQYF | TGTGCCACCAGTGCCGGCTACGAGCAGTACTTC
TRBJ2-1 | many | TRBV5-6 | TRBD2 | CASSSAGGFNEQFF | TGTGCCAGCAGCTCGGCGGGGGGATTCAATGAGCAGTTCTTC
TRBJ1-1 | medium-sized | TRBV4-3 | - | CASSQWSGGTITEAFF | TGCGCCAGCAGCCAATGGTCCGGGGGGACGATCACTGAAGCTTTCTTT
TRBJ1-5 | many | TRBV5-1 | - | CASSVGWGSNQPQHF | TGCGCCAGCAGCGTGGGGTGGGGTAGCAATCAGCCCCAGCATTTT